In this sample, the clone carrying this TCR beta chain turned up a few times. Its specificity is unknown. This sample is drawn from a study of T cell responses to AZD1222 COVID-19 vaccine. About the research overall: Recipients boosted at about 4 weeks or about 12 weeks are pooled. General study findings and limits: Only a handful of people who got AZD1222 tested seropositive at baseline. Sampling that yielded the repertoires occurred only after the peak T cell response. Donors, mostly white British, included more females; clonal diversity was possibly underestimated.

TCRdb's table, derived via immunoSEQ multiplex PCR, lists solely in-frame clones and lacks some. The sample has around 76,000 clones, 70% to 90% seen once. The V and J ends lost 7 bases and 13 bases respectively, with 22 bases between them. This CDR3 comprises 13 residues. The sequences come from peripheral blood, collected on day 0 of AZD1222 vaccination. V and J are TRBV12-3 or TRBV12-4 and TRBJ1-2, with D possibly being TRBD1 (6 bases). This sequence was found in an adult in good health. CDR3 protein: CASTLRKGEAGTF. The CDR3 DNA is TGTGCCAGCACCCTCCGAAAGGGGGAGGCGGGCACCTTC.